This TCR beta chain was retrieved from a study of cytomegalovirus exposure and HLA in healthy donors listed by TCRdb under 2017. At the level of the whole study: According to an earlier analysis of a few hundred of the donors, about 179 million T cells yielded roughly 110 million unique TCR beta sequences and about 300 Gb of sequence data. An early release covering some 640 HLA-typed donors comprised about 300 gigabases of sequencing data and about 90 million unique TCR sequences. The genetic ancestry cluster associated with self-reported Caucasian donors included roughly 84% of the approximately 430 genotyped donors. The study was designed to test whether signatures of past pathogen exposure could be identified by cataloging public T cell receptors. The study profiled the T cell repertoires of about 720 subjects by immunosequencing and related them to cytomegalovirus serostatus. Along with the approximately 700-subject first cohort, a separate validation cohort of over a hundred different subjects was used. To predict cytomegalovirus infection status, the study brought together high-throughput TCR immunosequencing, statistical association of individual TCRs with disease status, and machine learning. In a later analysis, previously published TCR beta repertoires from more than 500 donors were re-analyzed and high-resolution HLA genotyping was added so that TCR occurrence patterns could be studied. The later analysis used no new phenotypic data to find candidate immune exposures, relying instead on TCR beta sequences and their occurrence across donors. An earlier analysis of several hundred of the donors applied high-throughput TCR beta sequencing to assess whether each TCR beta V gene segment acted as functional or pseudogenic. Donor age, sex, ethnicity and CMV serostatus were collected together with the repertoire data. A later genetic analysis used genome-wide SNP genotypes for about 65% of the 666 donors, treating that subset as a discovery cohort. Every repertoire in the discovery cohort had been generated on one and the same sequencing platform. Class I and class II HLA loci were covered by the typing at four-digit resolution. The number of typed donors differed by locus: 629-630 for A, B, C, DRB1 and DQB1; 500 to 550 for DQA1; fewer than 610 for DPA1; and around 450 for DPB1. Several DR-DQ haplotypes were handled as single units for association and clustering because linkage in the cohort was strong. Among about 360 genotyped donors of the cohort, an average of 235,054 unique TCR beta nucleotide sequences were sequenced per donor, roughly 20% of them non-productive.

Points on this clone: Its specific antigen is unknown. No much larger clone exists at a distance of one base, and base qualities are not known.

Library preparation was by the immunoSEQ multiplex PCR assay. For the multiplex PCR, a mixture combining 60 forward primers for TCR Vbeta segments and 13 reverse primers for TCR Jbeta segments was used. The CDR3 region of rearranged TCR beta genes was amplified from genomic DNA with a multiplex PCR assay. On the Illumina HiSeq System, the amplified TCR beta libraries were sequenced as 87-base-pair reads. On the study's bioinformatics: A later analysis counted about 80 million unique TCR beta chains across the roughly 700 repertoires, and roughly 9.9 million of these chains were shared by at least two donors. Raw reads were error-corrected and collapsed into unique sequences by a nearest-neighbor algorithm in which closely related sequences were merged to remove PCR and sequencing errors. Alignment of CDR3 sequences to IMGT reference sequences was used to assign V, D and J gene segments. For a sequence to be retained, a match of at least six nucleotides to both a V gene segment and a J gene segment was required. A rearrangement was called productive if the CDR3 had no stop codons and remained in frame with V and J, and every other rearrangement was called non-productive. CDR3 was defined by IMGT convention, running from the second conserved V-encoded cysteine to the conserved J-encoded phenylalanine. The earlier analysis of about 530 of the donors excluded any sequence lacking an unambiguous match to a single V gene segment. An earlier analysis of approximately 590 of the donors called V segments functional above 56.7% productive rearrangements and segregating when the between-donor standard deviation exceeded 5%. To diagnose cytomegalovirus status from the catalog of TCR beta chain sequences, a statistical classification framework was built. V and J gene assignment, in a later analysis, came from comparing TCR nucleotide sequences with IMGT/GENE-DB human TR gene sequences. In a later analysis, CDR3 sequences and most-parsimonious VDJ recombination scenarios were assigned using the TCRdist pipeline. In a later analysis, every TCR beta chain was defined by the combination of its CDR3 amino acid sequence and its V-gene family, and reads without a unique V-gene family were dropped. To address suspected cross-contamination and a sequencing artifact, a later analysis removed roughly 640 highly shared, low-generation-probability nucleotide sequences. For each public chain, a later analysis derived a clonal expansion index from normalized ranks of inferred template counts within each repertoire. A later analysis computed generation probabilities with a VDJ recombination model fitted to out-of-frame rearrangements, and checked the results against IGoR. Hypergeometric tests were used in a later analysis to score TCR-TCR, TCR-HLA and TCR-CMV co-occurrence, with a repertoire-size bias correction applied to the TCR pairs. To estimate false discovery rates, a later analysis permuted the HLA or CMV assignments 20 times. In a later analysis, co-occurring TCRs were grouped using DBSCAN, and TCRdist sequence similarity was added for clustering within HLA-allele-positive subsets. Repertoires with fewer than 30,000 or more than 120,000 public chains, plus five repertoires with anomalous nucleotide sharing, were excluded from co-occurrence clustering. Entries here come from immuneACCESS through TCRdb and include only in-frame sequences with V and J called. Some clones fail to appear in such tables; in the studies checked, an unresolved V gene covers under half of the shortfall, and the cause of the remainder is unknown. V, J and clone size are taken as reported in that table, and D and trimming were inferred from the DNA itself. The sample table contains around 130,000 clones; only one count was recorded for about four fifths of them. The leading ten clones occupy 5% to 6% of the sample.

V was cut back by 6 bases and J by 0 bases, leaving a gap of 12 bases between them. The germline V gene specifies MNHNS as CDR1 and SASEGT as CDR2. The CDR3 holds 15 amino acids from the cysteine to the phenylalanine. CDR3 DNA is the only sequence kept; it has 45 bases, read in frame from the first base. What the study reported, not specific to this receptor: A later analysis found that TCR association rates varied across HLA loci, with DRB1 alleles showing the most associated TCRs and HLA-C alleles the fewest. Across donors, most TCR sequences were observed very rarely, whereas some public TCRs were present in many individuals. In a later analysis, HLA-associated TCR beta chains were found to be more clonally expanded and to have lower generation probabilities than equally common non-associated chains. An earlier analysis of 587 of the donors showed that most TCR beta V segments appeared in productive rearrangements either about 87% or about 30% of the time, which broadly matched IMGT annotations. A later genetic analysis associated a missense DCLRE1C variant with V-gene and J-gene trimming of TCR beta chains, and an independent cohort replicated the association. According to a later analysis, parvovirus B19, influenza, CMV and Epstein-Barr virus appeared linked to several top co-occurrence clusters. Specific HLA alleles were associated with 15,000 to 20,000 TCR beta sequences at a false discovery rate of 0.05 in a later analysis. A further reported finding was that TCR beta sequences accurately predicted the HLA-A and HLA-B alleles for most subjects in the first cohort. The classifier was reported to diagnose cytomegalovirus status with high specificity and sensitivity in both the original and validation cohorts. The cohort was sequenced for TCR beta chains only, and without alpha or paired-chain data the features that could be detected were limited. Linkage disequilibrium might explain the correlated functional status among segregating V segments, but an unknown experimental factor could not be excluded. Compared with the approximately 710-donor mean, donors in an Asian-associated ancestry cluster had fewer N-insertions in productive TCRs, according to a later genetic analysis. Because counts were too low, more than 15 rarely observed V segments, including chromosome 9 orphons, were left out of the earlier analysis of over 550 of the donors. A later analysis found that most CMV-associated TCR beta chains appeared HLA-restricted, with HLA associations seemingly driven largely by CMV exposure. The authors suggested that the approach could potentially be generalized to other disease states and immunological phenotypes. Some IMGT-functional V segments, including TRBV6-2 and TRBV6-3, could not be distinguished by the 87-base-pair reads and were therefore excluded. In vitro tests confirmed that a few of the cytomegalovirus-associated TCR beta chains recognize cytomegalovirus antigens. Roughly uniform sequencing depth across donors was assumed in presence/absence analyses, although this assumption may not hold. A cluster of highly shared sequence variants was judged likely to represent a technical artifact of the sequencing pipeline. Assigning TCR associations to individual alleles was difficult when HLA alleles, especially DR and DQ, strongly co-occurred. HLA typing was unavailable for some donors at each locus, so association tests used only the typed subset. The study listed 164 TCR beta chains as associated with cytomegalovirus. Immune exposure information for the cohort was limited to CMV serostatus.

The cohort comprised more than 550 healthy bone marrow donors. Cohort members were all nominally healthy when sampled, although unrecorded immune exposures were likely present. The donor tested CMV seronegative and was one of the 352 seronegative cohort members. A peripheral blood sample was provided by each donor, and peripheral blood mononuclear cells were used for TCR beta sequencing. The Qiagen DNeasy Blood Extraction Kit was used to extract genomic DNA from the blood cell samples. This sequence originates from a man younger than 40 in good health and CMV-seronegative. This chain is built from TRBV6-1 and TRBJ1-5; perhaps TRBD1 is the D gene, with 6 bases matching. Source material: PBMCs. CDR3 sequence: CASRMTGNSNQPQHF. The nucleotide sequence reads TGTGCCAGCAGAATGACAGGAAATAGCAATCAGCCCCAGCATTTT.